These 28 T cell receptor beta chains originate from one sample sequenced in a study of CD8 T cell repertoires and HIV-1 epitope variants. The protocol was immunoSEQ multiplex PCR, while the TCRdb copy is restricted to in-frame clones and leaves out a portion. The data contain 4,800 or so clones, about 68% of them singletons. The antigens of these receptors remain unknown. The sequenced sample was cultured CD8+ T cells derived from PBMCs. These receptors were obtained from a male donor with HIV.

The chain uses TRBV6-1 and TRBJ1-5; tentatively, D is TRBD1 (5 bases). This CDR3 contains 14 residues. CDR1 and CDR2 (germline): MNHNS, SASEGT. V was trimmed by 4 bases and J by 2 bases, leaving 9 bases between them. The chain's CDR3 is CASSGGMGNQPQHF. DNA of the CDR3: TGTGCCAGCAGTGGGGGGATGGGCAATCAGCCCCAGCATTTT.

The chain recombines TRBV5-1 with TRBJ2-1; no reliable D call. The germline gives CDR1 SGHRS, CDR2 YFSETQ. Deletions cut 0 bases from V and 8 bases from J, with 6 bases between. The CDR3 totals 12 residues. The CDR3 DNA reads TGCGCCAGCAGCTTGGCTCCTCATGAGCAGTTCTTC. It codes for CASSLAPHEQFF.

The genes are TRBV5-1 and TRBJ2-7; 12 nucleotides align to TRBD1. Germline V gives CDR1 SGHRS, CDR2 YFSETQ. The CDR3 has 15 amino acids. With 0 bases clipped from V and 7 bases from J, the junction kept 5 bases outside the gene matches. The CDR3 region has the DNA TGCGCCAGCAGCTTGGTGGGACAGGGGGCCGGGGAGCAGTACTTC. Protein sequence: CASSLVGQGAGEQYF.

The table lists this clone with a few counts. The genes are TRBV30 and TRBJ1-6; D is uncertain. The CDR3 has 14 amino acids. Trimming took off 2 bases at V and 7 bases at J, with 12 bases between the two ends. Germline CDR1 and CDR2: GTSNPN and SVGIG (reference sequence). The CDR3 here is CAWSRGQDNSPLHF. The CDR3 DNA reads TGTGCCTGGAGTAGAGGGCAGGACAATTCACCCCTCCACTTT.

This clone is categorized as medium-sized. The V call is TRBV19, the J call TRBJ2-1, with 14 bases aligning to TRBD2. The J segment lost 8 bases and the V segment lost 2 bases, leaving 14 bases of the junction unmatched. The CDR3 spans 19 residues. The V gene's germline CDR1 is LNHDA and CDR2 SQIVND (reference sequence). The CDR3 spells CASSIQPGLAGDFLDEQFF. The CDR3 DNA reads TGTGCCAGTAGTATACAGCCGGGACTAGCGGGAGATTTCTTAGATGAGCAGTTCTTC.

The chain carries TRBV6-5 and TRBJ2-5; TRBD1 might be the D (6 bases). CDR3 length: 12 residues. Germline V gene data show CDR1 as MNHEY and CDR2 as SVGAGI. The V end lost 6 bases, the J end lost 2 bases, and 7 bases lay between the germline ends. The CDR3 is CASSGQQETQYF. The CDR3 DNA is TGTGCCAGCAGCGGACAGCAAGAGACCCAGTACTTC.

This clone was recorded a few times. This chain links TRBV27 with TRBJ1-5; D remains unclear. Trimming shortened V by 2 bases and J by 0 bases, and 11 bases separated the two germline ends. This CDR3 comprises 16 residues. Germline-derived CDR1 and CDR2 are MNHEY and SMNVEV (reference sequence). CDR3 protein: CASSLRRADSNQPQHF. The CDR3 region has the DNA TGTGCCAGCAGTTTAAGGAGGGCAGATAGCAATCAGCCCCAGCATTTT.

The CDR3 DNA is TGTGCCAGCAGTCCATCTGGTTCCTACGAGCAGTACTTC. Amino acid sequence: CASSPSGSYEQYF. This chain links TRBV7-3 with TRBJ2-7; D is ambiguous. CDR3 length: 13 residues. Germline V gives CDR1 SGHTA, CDR2 FQGTGA. V was shortened by 6 bases and J by 1 base, with 10 bases between the two germline ends.

This clone has only a few counts. This rearrangement joins TRBV25-1 to TRBJ1-6, with D uncertain. The germline V gene has CDR1 MGHDK and CDR2 SYGVNS. Trimming took 0 bases from V and 7 from J, leaving 4 bases between them. The CDR3 has 13 amino acids. CDR3 sequence: CASSEYVNSPLHF. CDR3 in DNA: TGTGCCAGCAGTGAATATGTCAATTCACCCCTCCACTTT.

In this sample, this clone turned up a few times. This rearrangement joins TRBV28 to TRBJ2-7, with D uncertain. This CDR3 is 15 amino acids long. V was trimmed by 5 bases and J by 0 bases, leaving 14 bases between them. Germline-derived CDR1 and CDR2 are MDHEN and SYDVKM. CDR3 loop: CASSPLLTDSYEQYF. CDR3 nucleotide sequence: TGTGCCAGCAGTCCACTCCTGACGGACTCCTACGAGCAGTACTTC.

This clone was seen a handful of times. The chain employs TRBV7-9 and TRBJ2-1; tentative D call: TRBD2 (5 bases). CDR3 length: 12 amino acids. V lost 5 bases and J lost 9, with 11 bases in between. Germline values: CDR1 SEHNR, CDR2 FQNEAQ (reference sequence). In DNA, the CDR3 is TGTGCCAGCAGCCGCTCGGGGTTTGAGCAGTTCTTC. Amino acids: CASSRSGFEQFF.

This clone was observed a few times. This sequence joins TRBV5-6 and TRBJ2-6; D ambiguous. Deletions cut 5 bases from V and 3 bases from J, with 12 bases between. Germline CDR1 SGHDT, CDR2 YYEEEE. The CDR3 extends over 15 amino acids. CDR3 DNA sequence: TGTGCCAGCAGACTTGGGATAAGTGGGGCCAACGTCCTGACTTTC. It codes for CASRLGISGANVLTF.

This clone was observed a few times. This rearrangement joins TRBV7-9 to TRBJ1-1; 7 bases map to TRBD1. This CDR3 has 14 residues. CDR1 is SEHNR, CDR2 FQNEAQ, per germline (reference sequence). Unmatched junction bases numbered 10, after V lost 5 bases and J lost 7 bases. The CDR3 protein is CASSLSGGSYEAFF. CDR3 nucleotides: TGTGCCAGCAGCCTATCAGGGGGTAGCTATGAAGCTTTCTTT.

This chain joins TRBV7-3 and TRBJ2-3; TRBD1 aligns across 8 bases. The CDR3 runs 14 residues. Germline CDR1 reads SGHTA; CDR2 reads FQGTGA. V shed 4 bases and J 4 bases; nucleotides not matched to a gene: 4. CDR3 bases: TGTGCCAGCAGCTCCGGACAGGGAGCAGATACGCAGTATTTT. Its translation is CASSSGQGADTQYF.

This rearrangement joins TRBV19 to TRBJ1-2; no definite D call. The CDR3 spans 12 residues. V lost 5 bases to trimming and J lost 0 bases, with 4 bases between them. Germline V gives CDR1 LNHDA, CDR2 SQIVND (reference sequence). The CDR3 coding sequence is TGTGCCAGTAGTGTGACTAACTATGGCTACACCTTC. As protein: CASSVTNYGYTF.

The chain combines TRBV28 with TRBJ2-6; no firm D call. Trimming cost V 1 base and J 0 bases, with 4 bases left between them. Germline V gene lookup returns CDR1 MDHEN and CDR2 SYDVKM. The CDR3 contains 15 residues. DNA for the CDR3: TGTGCCAGCAGTTTATTCCGCTCTGGGGCCAACGTCCTGACTTTC. It yields the protein CASSLFRSGANVLTF.

The table lists this clone with a few counts. The rearrangement uses TRBV27 and TRBJ2-7, with D possibly being TRBD1 (6 bases). The CDR3 consists of 15 residues. The germline V gene has CDR1 MNHEY and CDR2 SMNVEV (reference sequence). V was pared by 2 bases and J by 2 bases, with 13 bases between. Written as DNA, the CDR3 is TGTGCCAGCAGTTTAACAGGGTTTAGCACCTACGAGCAGTACTTC. Amino acids: CASSLTGFSTYEQYF.

The chain links TRBV4-3 to TRBJ2-3; the match to TRBD2 covers 9 bases. The CDR3 sequence is 17 residues long. The germline V gene encodes CDR1 LGHNA and CDR2 YSLEER. Germline trimming cut 0 bases from V and 3 bases from J; bases unmatched to any gene: 7. The CDR3 is CASSQEALAGSTDTQYF. CDR3 bases: TGCGCCAGCAGCCAAGAGGCCCTAGCGGGGTCAACAGATACGCAGTATTTT.

This clone was counted between two and nine times. The chain couples TRBV5-1 to TRBJ2-7, with a weak D call TRBD1 (5 bases). CDR1 is SGHRS and CDR2 is YFSETQ in the germline V gene. V was pared by 7 bases and J by 1 base, with 9 bases between. The CDR3 is made up of 12 amino acids. The CDR3 sequence: CASEGDSYEQYF. The CDR3 nucleotides read TGCGCCAGCGAAGGGGATTCCTACGAGCAGTACTTC. The entire variable domain, with the rest obtained from reference TRBV5-1 and TRBJ2-7, is as follows: KAGVTQTPRYLIKTRGQQVTLSCSPISGHRSVSWYQQTPGQGLQFLFEYFSETQRNKGNFPGRFSGRQFSNSRSEMNVSTLELGDSALYLCASEGDSYEQYFGPGTRLTVT.

This sequence joins TRBV7-2 and TRBJ1-2; D is unclear. Trimming cost V 5 bases and J 2 bases, with 3 bases left between them. In germline, CDR1 is SGHTA, CDR2 FQGNSA. The CDR3 is made up of 11 amino acids. The CDR3 region is CASSDNYGYTF. The DNA of the CDR3 is TGTGCCAGCAGCGACAACTATGGCTACACCTTC.

The chain uses TRBV4-2 and TRBJ2-3; 13 bases align to TRBD2. The CDR3 loop spans 20 amino acids. CDR1 is LGHNA, CDR2 YNFKEQ, per germline. Trimming took 4 bases from V and 0 from J; bases not matched to a gene: 13. The CDR3 nucleotides read TGTGCCAGCAGCCGTAGACTAGCGGGGGGTTTAGCCACTAGCACAGATACGCAGTATTTT. This translates into CASSRRLAGGLATSTDTQYF.

Here the CDR3 reads CASSLGQGLNNEQFF. The CDR3 DNA follows: TGTGCCAGCAGCCTCGGTCAGGGGCTAAACAATGAGCAGTTCTTC. V usage is TRBV7-9 and J usage is TRBJ2-1; a possible D gene is TRBD1 (6 bases). Per the germline V gene, CDR1 is SEHNR and CDR2 is FQNEAQ (reference sequence). The CDR3 totals 15 residues. The germline V and J ends were trimmed by 5 bases and 5 bases, with 16 bases remaining between them. Supplemented by reference TRBV7-9 and TRBJ2-1, the full variable domain reads DTGVSQNPRHKITKRGQNVTFRCDPISEHNRLYWYRQTLGQGPEFLTYFQNEAQLEKSRLLSDRFSAERPKGSFSTLEIQRTEQGDSAMYLCASSLGQGLNNEQFFGPGTRLTVL.

V and J are TRBV9 and TRBJ2-5, with 7 positions matching TRBD1. J gave up 1 base and V 0 bases, and 9 bases lay outside the gene matches. The germline V gene encodes CDR1 SGDLS and CDR2 YYNGEE. The CDR3 spans 17 residues. The CDR3 nucleotides are TGTGCCAGCAGCGTAGGCGTTACCGACAGGGCCCAAGAGACCCAGTACTTC. Translated, it gives CASSVGVTDRAQETQYF.

This chain uses TRBV11-2 with TRBJ2-3; perhaps TRBD2 as D (6 bases). V gave up 4 bases and J gave up 5 bases, with 13 bases separating them. The CDR3 has 14 amino acids. CDR1 and CDR2 from the germline V gene are SGHAT and FQNNGV. The CDR3 spells CASSSVGGVDTQYF. In DNA, the CDR3 is TGTGCCAGCAGCTCCGTCGGCGGGGTAGATACGCAGTATTTT.

This clone was observed once. This chain links TRBV5-8 with TRBJ1-3, with D possibly matching TRBD1 (6 bases). The CDR3 has 16 residues. Germline V gene lookup returns CDR1 SGHTS and CDR2 YDEGEE. Trimming removed 6 bases at V and 4 bases at J, with 20 bases between. The CDR3 DNA reads as TGTGCCAGCATTCCCAAGAGAGGGGGGGTGGGAAACACCATATATTTT. Amino acid sequence: CASIPKRGGVGNTIYF.

By proportion, this clone is medium-sized. The V and J genes are TRBV9 and TRBJ1-2; D gene unclear. Trimming cost V 4 bases and J 5 bases, with 18 bases left between them. From germline, CDR1 is SGDLS and CDR2 YYNGEE. The CDR3 length is 15 residues. The CDR3 DNA follows: TGTGCCAGCAGCTTCGTAGGGTCTGGAGCTTATGGCTACACCTTC. Its translation: CASSFVGSGAYGYTF.

This clone was seen only a few times. The genes are TRBV2 and TRBJ2-3; 8 bases are a match to TRBD2. The CDR3 is 16 amino acids. Trimming removed 2 bases from V and 1 base from J; junction bases left unmatched: 5. CDR1 and CDR2 (germline): SNHLY, FYNNEI. CDR3 in amino acids: CASSENRAGGTDTQYF. In DNA, the CDR3 is TGTGCCAGCAGTGAAAATCGAGCGGGGGGCACAGATACGCAGTATTTT.

There are a few counts of this clone. This rearrangement joins TRBV10-2 to TRBJ1-2, with D perhaps TRBD1 (5 bases). CDR3 length equals 16 residues. V was trimmed by 2 bases and J by 0 bases, leaving 13 bases between them. Germline-derived CDR1 and CDR2 are WSHSY and SAAADI. The CDR3 DNA reads TGCGCCAGCAGTGAGGACCGGGGCCGAGCTAACTATGGCTACACCTTC. Amino acid sequence: CASSEDRGRANYGYTF.